The present entry profiles one TCR beta chain with its context. What it recognizes is unknown. The entry originates in a study of cytomegalovirus exposure and HLA in healthy donors. Findings and limits, study-wide: Among the CMV-associated chains, three were confirmed in vitro as specific for CMV antigens. The tendency of first-cohort TCR clusters to co-occur in the 120 or so validation repertoires emerged from a later analysis.

V lost 3 bases, J lost 0 bases, and 12 bases stayed unmatched. The CDR3 has 19 residues. The germline V gene has CDR1 SGHRS and CDR2 YFSETQ. This table comes from immunoSEQ multiplex PCR, and its TCRdb copy is limited to in-frame clones, with some not included. The profile covers roughly 150,000 clones, with 88% appearing a single time and 2.5% to 3% taken by the ten largest. The chain carries TRBV5-1 and TRBJ2-6; TRBD1 agrees at 7 bases. Material for sequencing was PBMCs. The TCR comes from a man aged 18 to 29 in good health and CMV-seronegative. CDR3 region: CASSSNVGTAFSGANVLTF. CDR3 sequence (DNA): TGCGCCAGCAGCTCAAATGTCGGGACAGCCTTCTCTGGGGCCAACGTCCTGACTTTC. The complete variable domain, with remaining parts taken from reference TRBV5-1 and TRBJ2-6, reads KAGVTQTPRYLIKTRGQQVTLSCSPISGHRSVSWYQQTPGQGLQFLFEYFSETQRNKGNFPGRFSGRQFSNSRSEMNVSTLELGDSALYLCASSSNVGTAFSGANVLTFGAGSRLTVL.